One T cell receptor (beta chain) is described in this entry. Unique molecular identifiers were used in preparing the TCRbeta library. Each CDR3 protein gets one entry after TCRdb re-called the PCR reads with MiXCR. The sample has 400,000 to 500,000 distinct CDR3 sequences; roughly a tenth are singletons. Looked up from germline, CDR1 is LGHDT and CDR2 is YNNKEL (reference sequence). The CDR3 is made up of 17 amino acids. The V segment lost 10 bases and the J segment 8 bases; nucleotides outside the gene matches: 20. This record belongs to a study of T-cell reconstitution after alpha-beta-depleted transplantation in children.

This chain joins TRBV3-1 and TRBJ1-4; 9 bases fit TRBD1. The source of this sequence is a human donor who donated a stem cell graft to a child with acute myeloid leukemia. The material sequenced was PBMCs from the stem cell graft donor, taken from the stem cell graft. In DNA, the CDR3 is TGTGCCATCTGCCAAACCGAGGACAGGGGCGCGGGGGAAAAACTGTTTTTT. It is translated as CAICQTEDRGAGEKLFF. The whole variable domain, filled in from reference TRBV3-1 and TRBJ1-4, reads DTAVSQTPKYLVTQMGNDKSIKCEQNLGHDTMYWYKQDSKKFLKIMFSYNNKELIINETVPNRFSPKSPDKAHLNLHINSLELGDSAVYFCAICQTEDRGAGEKLFFGSGTQLSVL.